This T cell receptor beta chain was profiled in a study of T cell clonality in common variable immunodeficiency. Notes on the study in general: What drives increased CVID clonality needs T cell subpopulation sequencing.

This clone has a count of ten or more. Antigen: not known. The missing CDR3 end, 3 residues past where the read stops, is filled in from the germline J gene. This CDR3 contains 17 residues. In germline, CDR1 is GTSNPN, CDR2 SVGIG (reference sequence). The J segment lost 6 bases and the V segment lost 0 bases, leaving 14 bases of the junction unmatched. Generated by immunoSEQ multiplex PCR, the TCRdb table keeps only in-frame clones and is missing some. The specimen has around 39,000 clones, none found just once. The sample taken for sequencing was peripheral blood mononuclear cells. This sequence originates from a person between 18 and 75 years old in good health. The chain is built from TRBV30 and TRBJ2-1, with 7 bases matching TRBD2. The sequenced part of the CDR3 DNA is TGTGCCTGGAGTGTACCCCCGGGACTAAGAGGTGGCAATGAG. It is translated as CAWSVPPGLRGGNE. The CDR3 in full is CAWSVPPGLRGGNEQFF.